These 20 T cell receptor beta chains were all obtained from the same sample, sequenced in a study of blood T cell repertoires in COVID-19 (TCRdb year 2020). Library preparation employed the immunoSEQ multiplex PCR assay. Here the immuneACCESS table is served through TCRdb, limited to in-frame sequences with V and J called. Missing clones are a known gap in these copies; in checked studies unresolved V genes cover under half, and the rest lacks a known reason. The sample has fewer than 450,000 clones on record, under 95% of them singletons. The top ten constitute around 3.5% of the sample. Source material: peripheral blood. These receptors originate from a woman aged 18-29 years who had recovered from COVID-19.

This clone was observed a single time. Other DNA sequences from this sample encode an identical CDR3 as well. V usage is TRBV7-9 and J usage is TRBJ1-5; 8 bases map to TRBD1. CDR1 is SEHNR, CDR2 FQNEAQ, per germline (reference sequence). The CDR3 covers 14 residues. The V segment lost 4 bases and the J segment 4 bases; nucleotides outside the gene matches: 3. The CDR3 sequence: CASSSGQGNQPQHF. DNA for the CDR3: TGTGCCAGCAGCTCCGGACAGGGAAATCAGCCCCAGCATTTT.

V usage is TRBV5-1 and J usage is TRBJ2-2, with D maybe TRBD1 (6 bases). The germline V gene has CDR1 SGHRS and CDR2 YFSETQ. This CDR3 is 16 amino acids long. Trimming left V 0 bases short and J 4 bases short, with 13 bases between. The chain's CDR3 is CASSLVGGAFTGELFF. For the CDR3, the DNA is TGCGCCAGCAGCTTGGTAGGGGGTGCTTTCACCGGGGAGCTGTTTTTT.

V is TRBV19 and J is TRBJ1-2; 10 positions agree with TRBD1. The V segment lost 3 bases and the J segment 6 bases; nucleotides outside the gene matches: 7. This CDR3 has 15 amino acids. Germline V gives CDR1 LNHDA, CDR2 SQIVND (reference sequence). CDR3 bases: TGTGCCAGTAGTATCAAATGGGACAGGGGTAATGGCTACACCTTC. Translated: CASSIKWDRGNGYTF. The complete variable domain, with remaining parts taken from reference TRBV19 and TRBJ1-2, reads DGGITQSPKYLFRKEGQNVTLSCEQNLNHDAMYWYRQDPGQGLRLIYYSQIVNDFQKGDIAEGYSVSREKKESFPLTVTSAQKNPTAFYLCASSIKWDRGNGYTFGSGTRLTVV.

The V call is TRBV7-8, the J call TRBJ2-3, with D tentatively TRBD2 (5 bases). This CDR3 has 14 amino acids. The V end lost 3 bases, the J end lost 4 bases, and 11 bases lay between the germline ends. The germline gives CDR1 SGHVS, CDR2 FQNEAQ. The CDR3 bases are TGTGCCAGCAGCTTTGGGAGTCGGGCAGATACGCAGTATTTT. This encodes CASSFGSRADTQYF. Looking up the rest from reference TRBV7-8 and TRBJ2-3 gives the full variable domain: GAGVSQSPRYKVAKRGQDVALRCDPISGHVSLFWYQQALGQGPEFLTYFQNEAQLDKSGLPSDRFFAERPEGSVSTLKIQRTQQEDSAVYLCASSFGSRADTQYFGPGTRLTVL.

The chain combines TRBV5-4 with TRBJ2-1; TRBD1 is a possible D gene (5 bases). Germline V gene data show CDR1 as SGHNT and CDR2 as YYREEE (reference sequence). This CDR3 contains 15 residues. V lost 3 bases and J 7 bases, leaving 17 bases between the germline ends. The CDR3 DNA sequence: TGTGCCAGCAGCTCGGACAACCCCATACAAAATGAGCAGTTCTTC. As protein: CASSSDNPIQNEQFF.

V is TRBV19 and J is TRBJ2-7; 7 nucleotides line up with TRBD2. Germline V gives CDR1 LNHDA, CDR2 SQIVND (reference sequence). The CDR3 spans 16 residues. Trimming removed 6 bases from V and 3 bases from J; junction bases left unmatched: 14. The CDR3 sequence: CASSPRGGDGYYEQYV. The CDR3 DNA follows: TGTGCCAGTAGCCCCCGCGGGGGTGATGGTTACTACGAGCAGTACGTC.

As concerns this clone: Additional DNA sequences in this sample encode the identical CDR3. The chain uses TRBV18 and TRBJ2-7, with 8 nucleotides matching TRBD2. Germline V gene sequence: CDR1 KGHSH, CDR2 LQKENI. The V segment lost 3 bases and the J segment 4 bases; nucleotides outside the gene matches: 5. This CDR3 has 14 residues. CDR3 residues: CASSPLAGGYEQYV. The CDR3 coding sequence is TGTGCCAGCTCACCGCTTGCGGGGGGTTACGAGCAGTACGTC.

V and J are TRBV6-6 and TRBJ1-4; D remains unclear. The CDR3 is 15 residues long. V lost 7 bases, J lost 0 bases, and 12 bases lay in between. Germline V gene lookup returns CDR1 MNHNY and CDR2 SVGAGI (reference sequence). CDR3 sequence: CASIEEATTNEKLFF. The CDR3 nucleotides are TGTGCCAGCATAGAAGAAGCCACAACTAATGAAAAACTGTTTTTT.

The V and J genes are TRBV2 and TRBJ2-1; TRBD2 matches 8 bases. The CDR3 covers 13 residues. The germline V gene has CDR1 SNHLY and CDR2 FYNNEI. The V gene end was trimmed by 7 bases and the J gene end by 9 bases; junction bases not matched to a gene: 8. The CDR3 bases are TGTGCCAGCAACACCGGGACTAGGGGTGAGCAGTTCTTC. The encoded protein is CASNTGTRGEQFF.

V is TRBV21-1 and J is TRBJ2-5; the table's D call of TRBD2 was not tested on the DNA. TRBV21-1 is flagged as a pseudogene. The CDR3 is made up of 16 amino acids. The CDR3 loop is CASSKGGLAGEETQYF. CDR3 sequence (DNA): TGTGCCAGCAGCAAAGGAGGACTAGCGGGAGAAGAGACCCAGTACTTC.

The chain uses TRBV27 and TRBJ2-5; D might be TRBD1 (5 bases). The CDR3 has 12 residues. V lost 5 bases, J lost 5 bases, and 9 bases lay in between. Germline V gene lookup returns CDR1 MNHEY and CDR2 SMNVEV (reference sequence). CDR3 DNA: TGTGCCAGCAGTATCTCAGGGGAGACCCAGTACTTC. It is translated as CASSISGETQYF.

This chain joins TRBV10-3 and TRBJ1-2; no clear D gene. In germline, CDR1 is ENHRY, CDR2 SYGVKD. This CDR3 comprises 14 residues. Trimming shortened V by 0 bases and J by 3 bases, and 8 bases separated the two germline ends. Here the CDR3 DNA reads TGTGCCATCAGTGAGTCGCAGTTCTACTATGGCTACACCTTC. Its translation is CAISESQFYYGYTF.

The V and J genes are TRBV5-1 and TRBJ1-1, with TRBD1 identical over 7 bases. This CDR3 region has 15 residues. Germline values: CDR1 SGHRS, CDR2 YFSETQ. V was clipped by 4 bases and J by 0 bases; unmatched bases: 6. The CDR3 loop is CASSARTGLNTEAFF. CDR3 bases: TGCGCCAGCAGCGCCCGGACAGGCCTGAACACTGAAGCTTTCTTT.

The rearrangement joins TRBV28 to TRBJ2-5; tentatively, D is TRBD1 (6 bases). Trimming shortened V by 7 bases and J by 0 bases, and 24 bases separated the two germline ends. CDR1 and CDR2 (germline): MDHEN, SYDVKM. CDR3 size: 18 residues. The CDR3 protein is CASTPVAGKGEYQETQYF. The DNA of the CDR3 is TGTGCCAGCACTCCTGTGGCAGGGAAGGGGGAGTACCAAGAGACCCAGTACTTC.

The V and J genes are TRBV3-1 (or the pseudogene TRBV3-2) and TRBJ1-1; D remains unclear. V shed 3 bases and J shed 6 bases, with 5 bases lying between them. Looked up from germline, CDR1 is LGHDT and CDR2 is YNNKEL (reference sequence). The CDR3 is 11 amino acids. This chain's CDR3 is CASSHLAEAFF. CDR3 bases: TGTGCCAGCAGCCACCTAGCTGAAGCTTTCTTT.

The V call is TRBV7-2, the J call TRBJ2-4; D possibly corresponds to TRBD2 (6 bases). Trimming shortened V by 1 base and J by 2 bases, and 9 bases separated the two germline ends. The CDR3 consists of 15 residues. Per the germline V gene, CDR1 is SGHTA and CDR2 is FQGNSA. The CDR3 spells CASSLGGITKNIQYF. The DNA of the CDR3 is TGTGCCAGCAGCTTAGGCGGGATCACCAAAAACATTCAGTACTTC.

V is TRBV7-9 and J is TRBJ1-2; 9 bases line up with TRBD1. The germline gives CDR1 SEHNR, CDR2 FQNEAQ (reference sequence). Losses at the gene ends were 1 base for V and 8 bases for J; bases not matched to a gene: 5. This CDR3 has 14 residues. DNA of the CDR3: TGTGCCAGCAGCTTAGGACAGGGGGAGGGCGGCTACACCTTC. Translation: CASSLGQGEGGYTF.

This clone was seen only once. The chain employs TRBV6-5 and TRBJ2-3, with 11 bases fitting TRBD1. There are 14 residues in the CDR3. Germline CDR1 is MNHEY and CDR2 is SVGAGI. V lost 8 bases to trimming and J lost 6 bases; unmatched junction nucleotides: 7. CDR3 sequence: CASGWTGGSDTQYF. The CDR3 DNA is TGTGCCAGCGGATGGACAGGGGGCTCGGATACGCAGTATTTT.

The V call is TRBV2, the J call TRBJ1-1; the D gene is possibly TRBD1 (6 bases). Germline V gene lookup returns CDR1 SNHLY and CDR2 FYNNEI. CDR3 length equals 13 residues. V shed 1 base and J shed 3 bases, with 6 bases lying between them. CDR3: CASSEEGDTEAFF. CDR3 sequence (DNA): TGTGCCAGCAGTGAAGAGGGGGACACTGAAGCTTTCTTT.

V gene TRBV4-3 combines with J gene TRBJ1-1; no firm D call. Germline V gives CDR1 LGHNA, CDR2 YSLEER. The CDR3 totals 15 residues. The V and J ends lost 4 bases and 1 base respectively, with 13 bases between them. The CDR3 DNA follows: TGCGCCAGCAGCCTCGGTGCGGAGAGGAACACTGAAGCTTTCTTT. Translating it yields CASSLGAERNTEAFF.